This entry describes one T cell receptor (beta chain). Its antigen is unidentified. This specimen belongs to a study of vaccination and CD4 T cells after COVID-19. About the research overall: Convalescent patients, SARS-CoV-2 positive by nasal swab PCR, comprised under ten mild cases and one severe case. Participants were administered two doses of either the BNT162b2 or the mRNA-1273 vaccine. Convalescent patients gave post-COVID blood a median approximately 94 days post-diagnosis, range 35 to 161.

Cultured CD4+ T cells had their DNA profiled by the Oncomine TCR Beta short-read assay. TCRdb recomputed calls from the PCR reads with MiXCR, one row per CDR3 protein. The sample gives around 18,000 distinct CDR3 sequences, about 38% of which show up once; under 15% is in the top ten. The CDR3 runs to 14 residues. Per germline, CDR1 MNHEY and CDR2 SMNVEV (reference sequence). The V and J ends lost 5 bases and 5 bases, in that order; junction bases with no gene match: 7. Treatment reported: roughly 10-day PBMC culture with coronavirus spike peptide pools or control peptides (ViraFEST assay). Wells that each held some 2 million PBMCs were cultured with roughly 9.8 IU/ml IL-2 and roughly 10 ug/ml peptide pools.

The chain employs TRBV27 and TRBJ1-1; 8 nucleotides match TRBD1. The sequence came from a human donor who had recovered from COVID-19. Sequencing used CD4+ T cells from blood, cultured in vitro. The chain's CDR3 is CASSATGDWTEAFF. In DNA, the CDR3 is TGTGCCAGCAGTGCGACAGGGGATTGGACTGAAGCTTTCTTT.